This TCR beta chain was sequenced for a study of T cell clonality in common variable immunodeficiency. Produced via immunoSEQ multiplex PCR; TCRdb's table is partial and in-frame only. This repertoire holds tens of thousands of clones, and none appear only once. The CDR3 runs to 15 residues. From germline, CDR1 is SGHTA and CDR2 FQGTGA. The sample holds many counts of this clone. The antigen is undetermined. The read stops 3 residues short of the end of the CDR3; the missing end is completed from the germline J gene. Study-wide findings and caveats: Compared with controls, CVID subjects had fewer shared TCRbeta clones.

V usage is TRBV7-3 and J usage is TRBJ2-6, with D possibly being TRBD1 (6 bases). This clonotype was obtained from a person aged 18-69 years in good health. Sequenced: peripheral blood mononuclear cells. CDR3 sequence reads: CASSSGAGANSLLTF. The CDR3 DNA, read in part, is TGTGCCAGCAGCTCTGGGGCAGGGGCGAATTCACTC.